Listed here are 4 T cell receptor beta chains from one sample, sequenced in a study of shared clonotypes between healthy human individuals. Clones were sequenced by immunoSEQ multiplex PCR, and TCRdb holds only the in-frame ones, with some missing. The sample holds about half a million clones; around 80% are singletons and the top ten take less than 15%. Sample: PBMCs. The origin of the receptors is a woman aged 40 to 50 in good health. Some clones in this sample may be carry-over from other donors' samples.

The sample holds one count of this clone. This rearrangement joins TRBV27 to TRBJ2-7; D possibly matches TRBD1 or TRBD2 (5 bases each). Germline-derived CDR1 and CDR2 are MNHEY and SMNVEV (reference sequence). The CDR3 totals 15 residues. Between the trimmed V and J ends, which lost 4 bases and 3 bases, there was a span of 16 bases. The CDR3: CASSYRDAGVYEQYF. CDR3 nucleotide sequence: TGTGCCAGCAGTTACCGGGACGCCGGGGTCTACGAGCAGTACTTC.

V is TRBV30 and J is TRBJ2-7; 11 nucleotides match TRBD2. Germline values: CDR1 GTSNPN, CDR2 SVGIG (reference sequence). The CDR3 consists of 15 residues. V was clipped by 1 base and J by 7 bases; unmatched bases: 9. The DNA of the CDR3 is TGTGCCTGGAGTGAACTAGCGGGAGTTCTTGGAGAGCAGTACTTC. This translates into CAWSELAGVLGEQYF.

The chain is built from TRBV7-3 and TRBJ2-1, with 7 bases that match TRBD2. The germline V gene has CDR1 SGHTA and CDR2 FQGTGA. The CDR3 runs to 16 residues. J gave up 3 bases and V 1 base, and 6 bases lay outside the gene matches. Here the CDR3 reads CASSLKSGLDYNEQFF. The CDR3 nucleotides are TGTGCCAGCAGCTTAAAGTCCGGACTAGACTACAATGAGCAGTTCTTC.

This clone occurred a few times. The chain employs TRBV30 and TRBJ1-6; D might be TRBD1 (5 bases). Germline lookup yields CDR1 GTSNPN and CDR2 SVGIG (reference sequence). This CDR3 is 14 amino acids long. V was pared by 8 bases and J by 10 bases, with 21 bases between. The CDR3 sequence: CAGGGGINGSPLHF. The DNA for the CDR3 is TGTGCCGGGGGGGGAGGAATAAACGGATCACCCCTCCACTTT.